The T cell receptor (beta chain) under discussion was sequenced for a study of blood T cell repertoires in COVID-19. Details on this clone: This sample includes further DNA sequences coding for the same CDR3.

The ends lost 3 bases at V and 2 bases at J; junction bases unmatched: 4. This CDR3 region has 14 residues. Per the germline V gene, CDR1 is SGHRS and CDR2 is YFSETQ. Generated by immunoSEQ multiplex PCR, the TCRdb table keeps only in-frame clones and is missing some. The profile covers over 150,000 clones, with 75% to 90% appearing a single time and roughly 2.9% taken by the ten largest. The rearrangement joins TRBV5-1 to TRBJ2-5; 7 nucleotides align to TRBD1. The source of this sequence is a woman aged 55-75 years with acute or convalescent COVID-19. Material for sequencing was peripheral blood. For the CDR3, the DNA is TGCGCCAGCAGCTGGGGACAGTCACAAGAGACCCAGTACTTC. This codes for CASSWGQSQETQYF.